This T cell receptor (beta chain) was sequenced in a study of identical twins. Points from the study as a whole: Within cord blood, abundant beta clonotypes carried fewer insertions, but memory repertoires showed no such trend. A partial confounding effect on zero-insertion analyses could come from invariant MAIT and iNKT cells.

Regarding this clonotype: Its antigen is unidentified.

TCRdb passed the 5' RACE reads through MiXCR, listing each CDR3 protein once. The data contain about 530,000 distinct CDR3 sequences, around 15% of them singletons. There are 13 residues in the CDR3. The ends were cut back, 7 bases at V and 0 bases at J, with 9 bases in the middle. These same records also appear under a second study, on yellow fever vaccine responses in identical twins. That work states: It has been reported that, in twins, the vaccine T cell response seemed partly convergent and partly personalized.

This TCR was recovered from a woman aged 18-29 years in good health. Sequencing was carried out using CD4+ T cells sorted from blood. This chain joins TRBV12-3 or TRBV12-4 and TRBJ2-5, with no clear D. CDR3: CASKFQNQETQYF. In nucleotides, the CDR3 is TGTGCCAGCAAATTCCAGAACCAAGAGACCCAGTACTTC.